Each of the 2 T cell receptor beta chains below was sequenced from the same sample in a study of chemoradiotherapy in HPV16-positive cancers. Sequenced by immunoSEQ multiplex PCR; TCRdb stores in-frame clones only, minus some. The repertoire consists of approximately 8,000 clones, with around two thirds occurring once and the leading ten covering 25% to 40%. Specimen collection occurred from a patient who underwent chemoradiotherapy. Receptors originate from a human donor with HPV-associated anogenital cancer.

The chain carries TRBV19 and TRBJ2-2; 7 bases match TRBD2. The V segment lost 5 bases and the J segment 5 bases; nucleotides outside the gene matches: 8. Germline assignment: CDR1 LNHDA and CDR2 SQIVND (reference sequence). The CDR3 consists of 15 residues. CDR3 sequence reads: CASSPLTSRTGELFF. In DNA, the CDR3 is TGTGCCAGTAGTCCGTTGACTAGCCGGACCGGGGAGCTGTTTTTT.

The table lists this clone with a count of one. Here the CDR3 DNA reads TGTGCCACCAGCAGAGACCGGGGGTTCAATGAGCAGTTCTTC. Translating it yields CATSRDRGFNEQFF. The chain joins TRBV15 to TRBJ2-1; perhaps TRBD2 as D (6 bases). Trimming cost V 0 bases and J 6 bases, with 9 bases left between them. From germline, CDR1 is LNHNV and CDR2 YYDKDF (reference sequence). The CDR3 loop spans 14 amino acids.